The 26 T cell receptor beta chains reported below all come from one sample, sequenced in a study of blood T cell repertoires in COVID-19. Repertoires were generated with immunoSEQ multiplex PCR, while TCRdb's copy carries only in-frame clones and drops some. This sample has 310,000 or so clones, with 70% to 90% found just once. Source material: peripheral blood. The receptors were sampled from a man aged 18 to 30 who had recovered from COVID-19.

J is TRBJ1-2 and V is TRBV6-5; 7 nucleotides agree with TRBD1. The CDR3 is made up of 14 amino acids. The germline V gene encodes CDR1 MNHEY and CDR2 SVGAGI. V lost 8 bases to trimming and J lost 0 bases; unmatched junction nucleotides: 6. As DNA, the CDR3 is TGTGCCAGCGGGGGACAGCTAGCTAACTATGGCTACACCTTC. It is translated as CASGGQLANYGYTF.

V and J are TRBV29-1 and TRBJ1-2, with 10 bases matching TRBD1. From germline, CDR1 is SQVTM and CDR2 ANQGSEA. V shed 6 bases and J 4 bases; nucleotides not matched to a gene: 5. The CDR3 is made up of 13 amino acids. In nucleotides, the CDR3 is TGCAGCGTAGGGACAGGGGAATCCTATGGCTACACCTTC. Its translation is CSVGTGESYGYTF.

The CDR3: CASSPWDRNYEQYF. The DNA of the CDR3 is TGTGCCAGCAGCCCCTGGGACAGGAACTACGAGCAGTACTTC. The rearrangement links TRBV7-9 to TRBJ2-7, with 8 bases matching TRBD1. The CDR3 has 14 residues. V trimming: 5 bases; J trimming: 3 bases; junction bases outside the gene matches: 6. The germline V gene has CDR1 SEHNR and CDR2 FQNEAQ (reference sequence).

The gene calls are TRBV6-5 and TRBJ1-4; D might be TRBD1 (5 bases). CDR3 length: 14 residues. Germline V gene sequence: CDR1 MNHEY, CDR2 SVGAGI. The germline V and J ends were trimmed by 6 bases and 7 bases, with 15 bases remaining between them. In DNA form, the CDR3 reads TGTGCCAGCAGGCGGGGGAGCGGTGGTGAAAAACTGTTTTTT. Protein sequence: CASRRGSGGEKLFF.

The chain combines TRBV7-2 with TRBJ1-1; D gene uncertain. With 4 bases removed from V and 6 bases from J, the gap between germline ends came to 12 bases. CDR3 length equals 13 residues. The germline CDR1 and CDR2 sequences are SGHTA and FQGNSA. The CDR3 is CASSSAPLAEAFF. The DNA of the CDR3 is TGTGCCAGCAGCTCCGCCCCCCTAGCTGAAGCTTTCTTT.

The chain joins TRBV7-2 to TRBJ1-3; D is undetermined. Trimming pared 0 bases from V and 13 bases from J, leaving 16 bases between. Per germline, CDR1 SGHTA and CDR2 FQGNSA. This CDR3 has 14 amino acids. The CDR3 region is CASSLARDEAVIYF. Written as DNA, the CDR3 is TGTGCCAGCAGCTTAGCGCGTGACGAGGCGGTGATATATTTT.

The genes are TRBV7-2 and TRBJ2-7; maybe TRBD1 (5 bases). Per the germline V gene, CDR1 is SGHTA and CDR2 is FQGNSA. Trimming took 1 base from V and 9 from J, leaving 13 bases between them. CDR3 length equals 13 residues. The CDR3 protein is CASSLGARDRQYF. CDR3 sequence (DNA): TGTGCCAGCAGCTTAGGGGCCAGGGATCGGCAGTACTTC.

The chain is built from TRBV6-5 and TRBJ1-4; D may be TRBD1 (5 bases). The CDR3 totals 15 residues. Deletions cut 2 bases from V and 11 bases from J, with 18 bases between. Per germline, CDR1 MNHEY and CDR2 SVGAGI. CDR3 sequence reads: CASSYVTGDWGKLFF. The CDR3 coding sequence is TGTGCCAGCAGTTACGTAACGGGGGATTGGGGGAAACTGTTTTTT.

The rearrangement joins TRBV5-1 to TRBJ2-1; no clear D gene. V lost 4 bases and J 9 bases, leaving 17 bases between the germline ends. The CDR3 runs 14 residues. Germline lookup yields CDR1 SGHRS and CDR2 YFSETQ. CDR3 residues: CASSPIQALGEQFF. DNA for the CDR3: TGCGCCAGCAGCCCGATCCAGGCTCTCGGTGAGCAGTTCTTC.

The chain uses TRBV30 and TRBJ2-2; a weak D match, TRBD1 (5 bases). V lost 3 bases, J lost 2 bases, and 10 bases lay in between. The CDR3 extends over 14 amino acids. Germline loops: CDR1 GTSNPN, CDR2 SVGIG (reference sequence). CDR3 protein: CAWSQDSNTGELFF. In DNA form, the CDR3 reads TGTGCCTGGAGCCAAGACAGTAACACCGGGGAGCTGTTTTTT.

This clone is a singleton in its sample. The rearrangement joins TRBV7-6 to TRBJ2-1, with D possibly being TRBD1 (6 bases). Trimming stripped 5 bases from V and 14 bases from J, with 22 bases between. The CDR3 length is 14 residues. Germline-derived CDR1 and CDR2 are SGHVS and FNYEAQ. CDR3 residues: CASSVNTGTPGEFF. The DNA for the CDR3 is TGTGCCAGCAGCGTCAACACCGGGACCCCAGGGGAGTTCTTC.

V usage is TRBV9 and J usage is TRBJ2-3, with 13 positions matching TRBD2. Trimming at V came to 4 bases and at J to 1 base, leaving 6 bases not matched to a gene. Germline CDR1 and CDR2: SGDLS and YYNGEE. CDR3 length: 17 amino acids. Here the CDR3 DNA reads TGTGCCAGCAGCTTAGGGACTAGCGGGATTGGCACAGATACGCAGTATTTT. Translated: CASSLGTSGIGTDTQYF.

The V gene is TRBV5-1, the J gene TRBJ2-7; 8 nucleotides align to TRBD1. Germline values: CDR1 SGHRS, CDR2 YFSETQ. The CDR3 spans 14 residues. With V trimmed by 5 bases and J by 3 bases, 7 bases remained unmatched. The CDR3 region has the DNA TGCGCCAGCAGGTCCGGGACAGGCTTCTACGAGCAGTACTTC. Amino acids: CASRSGTGFYEQYF. The full variable domain, completed using reference TRBV5-1 and TRBJ2-7, is KAGVTQTPRYLIKTRGQQVTLSCSPISGHRSVSWYQQTPGQGLQFLFEYFSETQRNKGNFPGRFSGRQFSNSRSEMNVSTLELGDSALYLCASRSGTGFYEQYFGPGTRLTVT.

V gene TRBV19 combines with J gene TRBJ1-5; 11 bases align to TRBD1. V dropped 5 bases and J dropped 4; count of bases not matched to a gene: 7. The CDR3 sequence is 16 residues long. Germline V lookup: CDR1 LNHDA, CDR2 SQIVND (reference sequence). CDR3 nucleotides: TGTGCCAGTAGTGCTGGGACAGGGGGTTGGAATCAGCCCCAGCATTTT. Its protein is CASSAGTGGWNQPQHF.

CDR3 sequence reads: CASSPRDGQETQYF. The CDR3, as DNA: TGTGCCAGCAGCCCGCGTGACGGGCAAGAGACCCAGTACTTC. V usage is TRBV11-1 and J usage is TRBJ2-5; the D is unclear. Germline V lookup: CDR1 SGHAT, CDR2 FQDESV (reference sequence). CDR3 length: 14 amino acids. Trimming pared 5 bases from V and 2 bases from J, leaving 12 bases between.

The chain recombines TRBV6-1 with TRBJ1-2; D remains unclear. This CDR3 comprises 13 residues. Trimming took off 3 bases at V and 6 bases at J, with 11 bases between the two ends. Germline V gives CDR1 MNHNS, CDR2 SASEGT. CDR3: CASSEGNLDGYTF. In nucleotides, the CDR3 is TGTGCCAGCAGTGAGGGCAACCTCGATGGCTACACCTTC.

This clone appeared a single time. This chain connects TRBV7-6 to TRBJ2-3; a weak D match, TRBD1 (6 bases). CDR3 length: 12 residues. With 4 bases removed from V and 6 bases from J, the gap between germline ends came to 8 bases. CDR1 and CDR2 from the germline V gene are SGHVS and FNYEAQ. The CDR3 region is CASSSRGDTQYF. The CDR3 DNA reads as TGTGCCAGCAGCTCGAGGGGGGATACGCAGTATTTT. The full variable domain, rest sourced from reference TRBV7-6 and TRBJ2-3, is GAGVSQSPRYKVTKRGQDVALRCDPISGHVSLYWYRQALGQGPEFLTYFNYEAQQDKSGLPNDRFSAERPEGSISTLTIQRTEQRDSAMYRCASSSRGDTQYFGPGTRLTVL.

The genes are TRBV5-1 and TRBJ1-3; D gene unclear. The germline V and J ends were trimmed by 0 bases and 3 bases, with 16 bases remaining between them. This CDR3 has 17 amino acids. Per germline, CDR1 SGHRS and CDR2 YFSETQ. The CDR3 DNA follows: TGCGCCAGCAGCTTGGTCGGCGGAGACCTAATTGGAAACACCATATATTTT. Its translation is CASSLVGGDLIGNTIYF.

V usage is TRBV6-5 and J usage is TRBJ1-2; 11 nucleotides align to TRBD1. Germline-derived CDR1 and CDR2 are MNHEY and SVGAGI. This CDR3 has 15 amino acids. The V and J ends lost 6 bases and 7 bases, in that order; junction bases with no gene match: 10. CDR3 sequence (DNA): TGTGCCAGCAGAGACTTGGGACAGGGGGAGGTTGGCTACACCTTC. Translated: CASRDLGQGEVGYTF.

The chain couples TRBV4-1 to TRBJ1-6; 10 nucleotides agree with TRBD1. The CDR3 totals 17 residues. Looked up from germline, CDR1 is MGHRA and CDR2 is YSYEKL. J was trimmed by 9 bases and V by 4 bases; bases with no gene match: 12. This CDR3 is CASSLLQLRDRGSPLHF. CDR3 nucleotides: TGCGCCAGCAGCCTATTACAACTCCGGGACAGGGGTTCACCCCTCCACTTT.

In nucleotides, the CDR3 is TGTGCCAGCAGTTTAAGAGGGCAGGGCAATCAGCCCCAGCATTTT. This encodes CASSLRGQGNQPQHF. The chain combines TRBV28 with TRBJ1-5; D is unclear. The length of the CDR3 is 15 residues. CDR1 and CDR2 from the germline V gene are MDHEN and SYDVKM. V lost 2 bases and J 2 bases, leaving 10 bases between the germline ends.

The J gene is TRBJ2-7, the V gene TRBV2, with D maybe TRBD1 (6 bases). The ends were cut back, 6 bases at V and 2 bases at J, with 11 bases in the middle. The V gene's germline CDR1 is SNHLY and CDR2 FYNNEI. The CDR3 extends over 13 amino acids. CDR3 region: CASSGTSTYEQYF. The CDR3 coding sequence is TGTGCCAGCAGCGGGACAAGTACCTACGAGCAGTACTTC.

CDR3 region: CASSTGGNQPQHF. The CDR3 DNA sequence: TGTGCCAGCAGCACCGGAGGCAATCAGCCCCAGCATTTT. The V and J genes are TRBV11-1 and TRBJ1-5; D gene ambiguous. The CDR3 runs 13 residues. Looked up from germline, CDR1 is SGHAT and CDR2 is FQDESV (reference sequence). The germline V and J ends were trimmed by 5 bases and 2 bases, with 7 bases remaining between them.

The chain employs TRBV14 and TRBJ1-1; TRBD1 aligns across 8 bases. The germline CDR1 and CDR2 sequences are SGHDN and FVKESK. V shed 4 bases, J shed 5 bases, and the junction held 12 bases outside the gene matches. The CDR3 has 16 residues. The CDR3 spells CASSPYQGAFRTEAFF. CDR3 in DNA: TGTGCCAGCAGCCCCTATCAGGGGGCGTTTAGAACTGAAGCTTTCTTT.

The V call is TRBV5-1, the J call TRBJ2-1, with a possible D match to TRBD1 (6 bases). Looked up from germline, CDR1 is SGHRS and CDR2 is YFSETQ. Trimming pared 2 bases from V and 10 bases from J, leaving 13 bases between. The CDR3 has 13 amino acids. Here the CDR3 reads CASSFGQSREQFF. The CDR3 bases are TGCGCCAGCAGCTTCGGACAGAGCAGGGAGCAGTTCTTC. The entire variable domain, with the rest obtained from reference TRBV5-1 and TRBJ2-1, is as follows: KAGVTQTPRYLIKTRGQQVTLSCSPISGHRSVSWYQQTPGQGLQFLFEYFSETQRNKGNFPGRFSGRQFSNSRSEMNVSTLELGDSALYLCASSFGQSREQFFGPGTRLTVL.

The V call is TRBV9, the J call TRBJ2-5, with 7 bases identical to TRBD1. CDR1 SGDLS and CDR2 YYNGEE come from the germline V gene. V lost 4 bases to trimming and J lost 0 bases; unmatched junction nucleotides: 9. The CDR3 spans 16 residues. The CDR3 region has the DNA TGTGCCAGCAGCCCCTATGGGACAGCGTACCAAGAGACCCAGTACTTC. This encodes CASSPYGTAYQETQYF. The variable domain in full, with the rest retrieved from reference TRBV9 and TRBJ2-5, is DSGVTQTPKHLITATGQRVTLRCSPRSGDLSVYWYQQSLDQGLQFLIQYYNGEERAKGNILERFSAQQFPDLHSELNLSSLELGDSALYFCASSPYGTAYQETQYFGPGTRLLVL.